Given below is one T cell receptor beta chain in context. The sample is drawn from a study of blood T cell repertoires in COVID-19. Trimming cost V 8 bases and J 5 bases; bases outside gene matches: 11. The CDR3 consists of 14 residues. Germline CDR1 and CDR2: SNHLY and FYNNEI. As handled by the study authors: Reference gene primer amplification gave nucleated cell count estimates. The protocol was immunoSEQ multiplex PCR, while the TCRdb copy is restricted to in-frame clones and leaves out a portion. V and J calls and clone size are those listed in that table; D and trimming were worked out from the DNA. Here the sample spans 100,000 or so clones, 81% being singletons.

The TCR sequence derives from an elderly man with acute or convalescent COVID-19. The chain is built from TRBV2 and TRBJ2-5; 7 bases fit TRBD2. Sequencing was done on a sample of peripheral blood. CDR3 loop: CASSAGEVWETQYF. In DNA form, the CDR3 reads TGTGCCAGCTCTGCGGGAGAGGTATGGGAGACCCAGTACTTC.